Listed below are T cell receptor beta chains from one sample, sequenced in a study of shared clonotypes between healthy human individuals. Here immunoSEQ multiplex PCR was the method, and the copy in TCRdb shows in-frame clones only, minus some. The sample has approximately 2,300,000 clones, 85% to 95% seen once; the top ten hold 0.3% to 0.4%. The sample was naive CD4+ T cells from PBMCs. These receptors were collected from a young man in good health. Some clones in this sample may be carry-over from other donors' samples. Each CDR3 is given with its conserved first and last residue. D genes are given only for firm matches. Rows may omit the clone size; those that give it use once, few, many or a size class.

>NA|TRBJ2-7|TRBV7-2|TRBD1
CASSSQTGEAYEQYF
TGTGCCAGCAGCTCCCAGACAGGGGAGGCCTACGAGCAGTACTTC
>NA|TRBJ2-5|TRBV9|TRBD1
CASSPRTGGGETQYF
TGTGCCAGCAGCCCTAGGACAGGGGGAGGGGAGACCCAGTACTTC
>NA|TRBJ2-2|TRBV27|NA
CASSPIGPKDRFGELFF
TGTGCCAGCAGCCCCATCGGACCCAAGGATCGGTTCGGGGAGCTGTTTTTT
>NA|TRBJ2-7|TRBV9|NA
CASSVGVGLPYEQYF
TGTGCCAGCAGCGTAGGAGTGGGACTCCCCTACGAGCAGTACTTC
>NA|TRBJ2-1|TRBV20-1|TRBD2
CSATWGGEQFF
TGCAGTGCTACGTGGGGGGGTGAGCAGTTCTTC
>NA|TRBJ2-1|TRBV18|TRBD2
CASSPLDHTSGSSYNEQFF
TGTGCCAGCTCACCACTGGACCATACTAGCGGGAGTTCCTACAATGAGCAGTTCTTC
>NA|TRBJ2-7|TRBV6-6|TRBD2
CASSYSGTFRYEQYF
TGTGCCAGCAGTTATAGCGGGACCTTCAGGTACGAGCAGTACTTC
>NA|TRBJ2-3|TRBV4-2|NA
CASSRTFPSYTDTQYF
TGTGCCAGCAGCCGCACTTTTCCGTCGTACACAGATACGCAGTATTTT
>NA|TRBJ2-2|TRBV7-9|NA
CASSLAGGGGTGELFF
TGTGCCAGCAGCTTAGCGGGCGGAGGTGGGACCGGGGAGCTGTTTTTT
>NA|TRBJ1-1|TRBV7-9|NA
CASRLRGLNTEAFF
TGTGCCAGCAGGCTCCGGGGGTTGAACACTGAAGCTTTCTTT
>NA|TRBJ2-5|TRBV7-6|TRBD1
CASSFPGQGSETQYF
TGTGCCAGCAGCTTCCCGGGACAGGGGTCGGAGACCCAGTACTTC
>NA|TRBJ2-2|TRBV6-4|NA
CASSLSDPGELFF
TGTGCCAGCAGTCTCTCAGATCCCGGGGAGCTGTTTTTT
>NA|TRBJ1-3|TRBV7-9|NA
CASSLAEGPGNTIYF
TGTGCCAGCAGCTTAGCTGAGGGTCCTGGAAACACCATATATTTT
>NA|TRBJ2-7|TRBV10-3|TRBD2
CAISEASGHSYEQYF
TGTGCCATCAGTGAAGCTAGCGGCCACTCCTACGAGCAGTACTTC
>NA|TRBJ2-5|TRBV18|NA
CASSPRQAETQYF
TGTGCCAGCTCGCCGAGACAGGCGGAGACCCAGTACTTC
>NA|TRBJ1-5|TRBV28|TRBD1
CASSAIRGSQPQHF
TGTGCCAGCAGTGCCATCAGGGGGAGTCAGCCCCAGCATTTT
>NA|TRBJ1-4|TRBV28|NA
CASSLLTTTNEKLFF
TGTGCCAGCAGTTTACTGACAACAACTAATGAAAAACTGTTTTTT
>once|TRBJ1-6|TRBV5-1|NA
CASSTRGINSPLHF
TGCGCCAGCAGCACCCGGGGGATTAATTCACCCCTCCACTTT
>NA|TRBJ2-3|TRBV11-1|NA
CASSLSLTGPADTQYF
TGTGCCAGCAGCTTATCCTTGACAGGACCAGCCGATACGCAGTATTTT
>NA|TRBJ2-7|TRBV9|TRBD2
CASSAGTSNEQYF
TGTGCCAGCAGCGCCGGGACTAGCAACGAGCAGTACTTC
>once|TRBJ2-7|TRBV25-1|TRBD1
CASSVGQGASEQYF
TGTGCCAGCAGTGTAGGGCAGGGGGCCTCCGAGCAGTACTTC
>NA|TRBJ2-3|TRBV6-1|TRBD1
CASSDLVRTGPDTQYF
TGTGCCAGCAGTGACCTTGTTAGGACAGGGCCAGATACGCAGTATTTT
>NA|TRBJ2-3|TRBV20-1|NA
CSAWGTDTQYF
TGCAGTGCCTGGGGCACAGATACGCAGTATTTT
>NA|TRBJ2-7|TRBV27|TRBD2
CASSAPPTSGSFHEQYF
TGTGCCAGCAGTGCACCGCCGACTAGCGGGAGTTTCCACGAGCAGTACTTC
>NA|TRBJ2-3|TRBV18|NA
CASSRLPYRDTQYF
TGTGCCAGCTCCCGTCTCCCTTACAGAGATACGCAGTATTTT
>NA|TRBJ2-2|TRBV27|NA
CASSLRAANTGELFF
TGTGCCAGCAGTTTACGGGCAGCGAACACCGGGGAGCTGTTTTTT
>NA|TRBJ1-3|TRBV28|TRBD1
CASSYRDSHGNTIYF
TGTGCCAGCAGCTACCGGGACAGTCATGGAAACACCATATATTTT
>NA|TRBJ2-7|TRBV29-1|TRBD2
CSVGGLTYEQYF
TGCAGCGTTGGGGGACTAACCTACGAGCAGTACTTC
>NA|TRBJ2-4|TRBV5-1|TRBD2
CASSFGTSENIQYF
TGCGCCAGCAGCTTTGGGACTAGTGAAAACATTCAGTACTTC
>NA|TRBJ2-7|TRBV6-6|NA
CASSPKQGTYEQYF
TGTGCCAGCAGCCCAAAGCAGGGAACCTACGAGCAGTACTTC
>once|TRBJ2-4|TRBV27|NA
CASSSRGRGKNIQYF
TGTGCCAGCAGCTCCAGGGGCCGGGGAAAAAACATTCAGTACTTC
>NA|TRBJ1-5|TRBV9|NA
CASSVGHNQPQHF
TGTGCCAGCAGCGTTGGTCACAATCAGCCCCAGCATTTT
>NA|TRBJ2-1|TRBV4-2|NA
CASSQALTEGALLYNEQFF
TGTGCCAGCAGCCAAGCCCTTACGGAAGGGGCCCTTCTCTACAATGAGCAGTTCTTC
>NA|TRBJ1-1|TRBV28|NA
CASSLGGMPLNTEAFF
TGTGCCAGCAGTTTAGGAGGGATGCCCTTGAACACTGAAGCTTTCTTT
>NA|TRBJ2-3|TRBV19|TRBD2
CASKQAGGGTDTQYF
TGTGCCAGTAAACAAGCGGGAGGTGGCACAGATACGCAGTATTTT
>NA|TRBJ2-2|TRBV6-5|NA
CASSSRGGAGGELFF
TGTGCCAGCAGCTCCAGGGGGGGCGCGGGCGGGGAGCTGTTTTTT
>NA|TRBJ1-4|TRBV2|NA
CASRPQGVGEKLFF
TGTGCCAGCAGGCCTCAGGGCGTAGGTGAAAAACTGTTTTTT
>NA|TRBJ1-1|TRBV18|NA
CASSTGTPTEAFF
TGTGCCAGCTCAACCGGGACACCAACTGAAGCTTTCTTT
>NA|TRBJ2-2|TRBV4-3|NA
CASSPLVYTGELFF
TGCGCCAGCAGCCCCCTCGTTTACACCGGGGAGCTGTTTTTT
>once|TRBJ2-1|TRBV5-3|NA
CARSFGTDRDNEQFF
TGTGCCAGAAGCTTTGGGACTGACAGAGACAATGAGCAGTTCTTC
>once|TRBJ2-7|TRBV7-2|NA
CASSLARANYEQYF
TGTGCCAGCAGCTTAGCGAGGGCCAACTACGAGCAGTACTTC
>NA|TRBJ2-3|TRBV11-2|NA
CASSLSVVGTDTQYF
TGTGCCAGCAGCTTATCGGTCGTAGGCACAGATACGCAGTATTTT